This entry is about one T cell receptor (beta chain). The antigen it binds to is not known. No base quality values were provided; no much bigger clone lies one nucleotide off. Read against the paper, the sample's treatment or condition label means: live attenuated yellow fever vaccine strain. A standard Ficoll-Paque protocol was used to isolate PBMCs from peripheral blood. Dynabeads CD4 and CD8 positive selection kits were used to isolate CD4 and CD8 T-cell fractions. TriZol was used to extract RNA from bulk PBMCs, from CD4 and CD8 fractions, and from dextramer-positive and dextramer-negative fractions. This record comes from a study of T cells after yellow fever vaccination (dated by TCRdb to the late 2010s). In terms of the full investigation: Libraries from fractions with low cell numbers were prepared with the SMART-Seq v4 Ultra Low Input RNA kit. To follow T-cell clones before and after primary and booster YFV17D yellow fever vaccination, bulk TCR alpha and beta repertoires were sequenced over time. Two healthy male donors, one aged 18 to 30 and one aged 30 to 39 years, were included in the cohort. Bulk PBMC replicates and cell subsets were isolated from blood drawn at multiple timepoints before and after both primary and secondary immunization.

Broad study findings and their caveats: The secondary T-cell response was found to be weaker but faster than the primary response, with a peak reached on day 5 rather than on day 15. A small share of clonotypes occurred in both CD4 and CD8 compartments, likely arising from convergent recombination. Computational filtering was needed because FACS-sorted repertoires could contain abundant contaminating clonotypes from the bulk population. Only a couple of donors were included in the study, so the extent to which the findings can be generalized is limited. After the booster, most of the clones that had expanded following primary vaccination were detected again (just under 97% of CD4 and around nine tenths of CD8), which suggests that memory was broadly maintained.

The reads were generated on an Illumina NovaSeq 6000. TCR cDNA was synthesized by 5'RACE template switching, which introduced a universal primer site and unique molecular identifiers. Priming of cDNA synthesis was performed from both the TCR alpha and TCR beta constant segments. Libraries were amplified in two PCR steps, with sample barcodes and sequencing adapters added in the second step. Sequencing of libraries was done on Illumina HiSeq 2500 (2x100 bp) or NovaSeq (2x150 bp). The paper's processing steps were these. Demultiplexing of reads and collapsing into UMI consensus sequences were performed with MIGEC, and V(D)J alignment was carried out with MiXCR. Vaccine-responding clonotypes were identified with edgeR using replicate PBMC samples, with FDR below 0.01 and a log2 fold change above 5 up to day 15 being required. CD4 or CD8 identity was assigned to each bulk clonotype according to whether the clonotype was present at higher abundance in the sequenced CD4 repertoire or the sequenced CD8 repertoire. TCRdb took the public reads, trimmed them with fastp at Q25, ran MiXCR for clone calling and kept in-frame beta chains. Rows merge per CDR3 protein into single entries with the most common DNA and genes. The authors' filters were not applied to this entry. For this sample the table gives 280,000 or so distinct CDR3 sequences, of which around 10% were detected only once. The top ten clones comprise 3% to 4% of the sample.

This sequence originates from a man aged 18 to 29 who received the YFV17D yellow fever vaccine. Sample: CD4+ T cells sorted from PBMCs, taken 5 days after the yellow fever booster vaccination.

The encoded CDR3 is CASSRAQSNYGYTF. The nucleotide sequence reads as follows: TGTGCCAGCAGCCGCGCACAGTCAAACTATGGCTACACCTTC. The chain is encoded by TRBV7-2 joined to TRBJ1-2; the D gene is not confidently resolved. Per the germline V gene, SGHTA is the CDR1 and FQGNSA is the CDR2. Taken from cysteine to phenylalanine, the CDR3 has 14 residues. Only the CDR3 portion is preserved as DNA: 42 bases, with reading frame beginning at the first base. V gives up 5 bases and J gives up 2 bases, and the segment between their germline ends measures 12 bases.